These T cell receptor beta chains were read from a single sample in a study of blood T cell repertoires in COVID-19. Assay used: immunoSEQ multiplex PCR; TCRdb lists only in-frame clones, some missing. Among over 150,000 clones listed, 80% to 90% were seen once. Sequenced sample: peripheral blood. These receptors originate from a man aged 50 or older with active or convalescent COVID-19. CDR3s leave out the opening cysteine and the closing phenylalanine or tryptophan. Some rows mark clone size as missing; the rest say once, few, many or name a class of expanded clone.

cdr3_aa v_call clone_size j_call cdr3_length
ASSPGFDGYT TRBV18 . TRBJ1-2 10
ASSLEQADGYT TRBV7-2 . TRBJ1-2 11
ASSGMGQGALYEQY TRBV6-1 . TRBJ2-7 14
ASSSTGVTYEQY TRBV5-1 . TRBJ2-7 12
ASSQGAAVPYGYT TRBV3-1/TRBV3-2 . TRBJ1-2 13
ASGLSFSGNTIY TRBV12-5 . TRBJ1-3 12
AWSGGLYQPQH TRBV30 . TRBJ1-5 11
ASSPMQEGGPNGYT TRBV18 few TRBJ1-2 14
ASSYRSGGAGELF TRBV2 . TRBJ2-2 13
ASSVVGVRTGELF TRBV25-1 . TRBJ2-2 13
ATRGLAGEEQY TRBV24-1 . TRBJ2-7 11
ATSGPTAEQY TRBV27 . TRBJ2-7 10
AWNPPPGQGALYEQF TRBV30 . TRBJ2-1 15
ASRGQGEETQY TRBV6-5 . TRBJ2-5 11
ASKFTVNTEAF TRBV12-3/TRBV12-4 . TRBJ1-1 11
ASSSVAGGYEQY TRBV5-1 . TRBJ2-7 12
ASSPPGGYEQY TRBV7-3 . TRBJ2-7 11
ASLSTGENTEAF TRBV18 . TRBJ1-1 12
ASMDSETVSGANVLT TRBV3-1/TRBV3-2 . TRBJ2-6 15
ASSPSDPTRDTQY TRBV18 . TRBJ2-3 13
AWTGQHNQPQH TRBV30 . TRBJ1-5 11
ASSLGYLGSGNTIY TRBV7-2 . TRBJ1-3 14
ASSLGGPGGQPQH TRBV6-5 . TRBJ1-5 13
ASSYSKVLGSGYT TRBV6-5 . TRBJ1-2 13
ASSVASGRTNEQY TRBV10-2 once TRBJ2-7 13
ASSEAGAGPEAF TRBV6-1 . TRBJ1-1 12
ASGGALDEQF TRBV3-1/TRBV3-2 . TRBJ2-1 10
ASSPLSLDLLGTDTQY TRBV6-6 . TRBJ2-3 16
ASSHLGATKNIQY TRBV4-1 . TRBJ2-4 13